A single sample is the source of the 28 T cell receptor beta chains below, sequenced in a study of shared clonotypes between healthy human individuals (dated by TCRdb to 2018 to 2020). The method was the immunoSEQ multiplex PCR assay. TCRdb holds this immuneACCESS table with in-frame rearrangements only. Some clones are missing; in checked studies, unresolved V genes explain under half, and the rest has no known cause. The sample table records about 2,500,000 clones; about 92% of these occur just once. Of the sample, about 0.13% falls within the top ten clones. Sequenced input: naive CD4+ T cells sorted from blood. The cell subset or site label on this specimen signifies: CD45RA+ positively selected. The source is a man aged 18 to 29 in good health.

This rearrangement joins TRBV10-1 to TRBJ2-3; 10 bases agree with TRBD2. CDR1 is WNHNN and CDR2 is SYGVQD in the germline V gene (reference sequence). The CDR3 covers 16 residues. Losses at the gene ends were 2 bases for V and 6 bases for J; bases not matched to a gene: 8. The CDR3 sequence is CASSERLAGAGDTQYF. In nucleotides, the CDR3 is TGCGCCAGCAGTGAGCGCCTAGCGGGAGCGGGTGATACGCAGTATTTT.

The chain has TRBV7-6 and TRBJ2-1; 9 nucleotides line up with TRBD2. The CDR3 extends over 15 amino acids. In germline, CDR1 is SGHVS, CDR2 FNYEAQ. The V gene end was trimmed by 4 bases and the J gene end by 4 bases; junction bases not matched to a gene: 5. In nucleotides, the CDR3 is TGTGCCAGCAGCTCAGGGACTAGCTCTTACAATGAGCAGTTCTTC. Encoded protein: CASSSGTSSYNEQFF.

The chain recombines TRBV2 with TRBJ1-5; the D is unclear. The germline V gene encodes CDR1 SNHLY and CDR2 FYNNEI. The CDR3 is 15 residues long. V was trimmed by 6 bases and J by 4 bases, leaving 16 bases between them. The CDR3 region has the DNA TGTGCCAGCAGAACCGACGGAGGCCCAAATCAGCCCCAGCATTTT. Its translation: CASRTDGGPNQPQHF.

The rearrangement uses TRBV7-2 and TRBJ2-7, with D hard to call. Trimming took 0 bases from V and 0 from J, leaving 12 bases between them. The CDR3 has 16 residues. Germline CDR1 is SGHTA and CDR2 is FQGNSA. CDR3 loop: CASSLAMFGSSYEQYF. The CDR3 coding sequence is TGTGCCAGCAGCTTAGCGATGTTTGGCAGCTCCTACGAGCAGTACTTC.

CDR3 sequence (DNA): TGTGCCAGCAGTATTAAGGTCTCCAACACAGATACGCAGTATTTT. It yields the protein CASSIKVSNTDTQYF. The rearrangement uses TRBV2 and TRBJ2-3; D uncertain. This CDR3 spans 15 amino acids. Per germline, CDR1 SNHLY and CDR2 FYNNEI. V was pared by 5 bases and J by 2 bases, with 14 bases between.

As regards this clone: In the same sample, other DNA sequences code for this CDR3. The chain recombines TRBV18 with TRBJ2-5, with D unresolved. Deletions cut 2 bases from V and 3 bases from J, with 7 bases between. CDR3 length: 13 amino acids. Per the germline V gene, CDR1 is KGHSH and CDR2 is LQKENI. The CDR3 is CASSPGEKETQYF. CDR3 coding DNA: TGTGCCAGCTCACCAGGGGAAAAAGAGACCCAGTACTTC.

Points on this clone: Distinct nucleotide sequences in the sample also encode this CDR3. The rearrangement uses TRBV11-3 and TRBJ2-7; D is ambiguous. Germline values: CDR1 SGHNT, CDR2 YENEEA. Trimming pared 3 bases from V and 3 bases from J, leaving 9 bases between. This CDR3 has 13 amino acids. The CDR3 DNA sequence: TGTGCCAGCAGCTTGAGGTGGGGCTACGAGCAGTACTTC. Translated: CASSLRWGYEQYF.

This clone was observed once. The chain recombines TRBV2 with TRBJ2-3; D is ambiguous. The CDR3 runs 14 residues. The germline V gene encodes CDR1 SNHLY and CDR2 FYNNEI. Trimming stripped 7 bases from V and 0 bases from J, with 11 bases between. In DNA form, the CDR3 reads TGTGCCAGCAAACCCCAGCCTAGCACAGATACGCAGTATTTT. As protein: CASKPQPSTDTQYF.

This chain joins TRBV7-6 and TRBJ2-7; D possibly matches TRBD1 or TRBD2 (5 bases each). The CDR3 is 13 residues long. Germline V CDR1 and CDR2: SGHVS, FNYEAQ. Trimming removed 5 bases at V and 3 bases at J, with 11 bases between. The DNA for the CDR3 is TGTGCCAGCAGCCCGGGACGGAACTACGAGCAGTACTTC. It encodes CASSPGRNYEQYF.

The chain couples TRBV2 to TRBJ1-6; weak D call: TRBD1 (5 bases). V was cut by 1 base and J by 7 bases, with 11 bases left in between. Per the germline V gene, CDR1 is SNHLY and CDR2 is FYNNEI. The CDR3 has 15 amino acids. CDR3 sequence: CASSEDRSANSPLHF. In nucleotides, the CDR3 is TGTGCCAGCAGTGAAGACAGGTCGGCGAATTCACCCCTCCACTTT.

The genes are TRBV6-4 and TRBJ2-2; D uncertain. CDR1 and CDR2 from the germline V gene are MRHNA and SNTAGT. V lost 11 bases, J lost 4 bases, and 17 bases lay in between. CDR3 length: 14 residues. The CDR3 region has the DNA TGTGCCCAAATGGGCTCCGGGCCCACCGGGGAGCTGTTTTTT. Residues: CAQMGSGPTGELFF.

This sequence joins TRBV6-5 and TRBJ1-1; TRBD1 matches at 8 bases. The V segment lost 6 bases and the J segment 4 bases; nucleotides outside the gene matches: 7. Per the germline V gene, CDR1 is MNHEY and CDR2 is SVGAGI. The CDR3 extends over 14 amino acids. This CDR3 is CASSPDRAGTEAFF. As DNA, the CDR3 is TGTGCCAGCAGCCCGGACAGGGCGGGCACTGAAGCTTTCTTT.

As DNA, the CDR3 is TGCGCCAGCAGCCAACGTACAGGGGGCCCCTACGAGCAGTACTTC. Amino acid sequence: CASSQRTGGPYEQYF. The genes are TRBV4-1 and TRBJ2-7; 9 bases are a match to TRBD1. Per the germline V gene, CDR1 is MGHRA and CDR2 is YSYEKL. Losses at the gene ends were 2 bases for V and 2 bases for J; bases not matched to a gene: 4. CDR3 size: 15 residues.

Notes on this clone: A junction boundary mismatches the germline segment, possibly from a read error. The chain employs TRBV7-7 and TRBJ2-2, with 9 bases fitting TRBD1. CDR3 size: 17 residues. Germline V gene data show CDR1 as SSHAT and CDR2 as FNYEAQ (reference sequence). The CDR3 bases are TGTGCTAGCAGCCCTTCACCGGGACAGGGTAACCCCGGGGAGCTGTTTTTT. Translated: CASSPSPGQGNPGELFF. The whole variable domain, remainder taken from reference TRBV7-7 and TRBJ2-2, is GAGVSQSPRYKVTKRGQDVTLRCDPISSHATLYWYQQALGQGPEFLTYFNYEAQPDKSGLPSDRFSAERPEGSISTLTIQRTEQRDSAMYRCASSPSPGQGNPGELFFGEGSRLTVL.

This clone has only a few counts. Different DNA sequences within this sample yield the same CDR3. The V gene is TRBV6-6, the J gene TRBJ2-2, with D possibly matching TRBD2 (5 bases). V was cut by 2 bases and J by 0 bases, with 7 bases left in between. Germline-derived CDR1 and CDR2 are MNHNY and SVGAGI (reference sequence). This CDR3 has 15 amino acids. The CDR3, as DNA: TGTGCCAGCAGTTACGAGGGATCGAACACCGGGGAGCTGTTTTTT. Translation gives CASSYEGSNTGELFF.

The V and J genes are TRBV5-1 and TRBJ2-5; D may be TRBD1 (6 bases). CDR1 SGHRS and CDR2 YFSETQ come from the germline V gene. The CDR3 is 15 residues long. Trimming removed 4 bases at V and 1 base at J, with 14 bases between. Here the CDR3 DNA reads TGCGCCAGCAGCCTACCGAGGGGGACCCAAGAGACCCAGTACTTC. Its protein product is CASSLPRGTQETQYF. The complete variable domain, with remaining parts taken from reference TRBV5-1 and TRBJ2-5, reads KAGVTQTPRYLIKTRGQQVTLSCSPISGHRSVSWYQQTPGQGLQFLFEYFSETQRNKGNFPGRFSGRQFSNSRSEMNVSTLELGDSALYLCASSLPRGTQETQYFGPGTRLLVL.

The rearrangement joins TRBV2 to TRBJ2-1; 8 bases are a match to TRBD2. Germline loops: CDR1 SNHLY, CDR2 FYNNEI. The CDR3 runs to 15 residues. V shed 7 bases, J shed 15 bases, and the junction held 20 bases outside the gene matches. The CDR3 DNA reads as TGTGCCAGCACTCTAGGAACTAGCGGCCGCTTGGGGTCGTTCTTC. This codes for CASTLGTSGRLGSFF.

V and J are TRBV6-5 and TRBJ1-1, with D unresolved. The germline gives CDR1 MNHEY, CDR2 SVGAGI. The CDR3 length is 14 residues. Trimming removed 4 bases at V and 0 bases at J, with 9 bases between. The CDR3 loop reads CASSSSPLNTEAFF. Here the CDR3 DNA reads TGTGCCAGCAGTTCTTCCCCGTTGAACACTGAAGCTTTCTTT.

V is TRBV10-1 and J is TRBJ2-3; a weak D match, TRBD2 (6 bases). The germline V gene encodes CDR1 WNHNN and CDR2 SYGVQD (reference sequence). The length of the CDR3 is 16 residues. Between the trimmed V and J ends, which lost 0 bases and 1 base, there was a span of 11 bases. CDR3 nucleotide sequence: TGCGCCAGCAGTGAGTCCCCAGCGGGTGGCACAGATACGCAGTATTTT. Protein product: CASSESPAGGTDTQYF.

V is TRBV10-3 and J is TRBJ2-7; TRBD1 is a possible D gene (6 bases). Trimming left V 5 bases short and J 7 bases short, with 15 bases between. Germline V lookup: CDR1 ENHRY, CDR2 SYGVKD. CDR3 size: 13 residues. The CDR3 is CAISPRGSGEQYF. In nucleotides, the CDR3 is TGTGCCATCAGTCCCAGGGGTTCGGGTGAGCAGTACTTC.

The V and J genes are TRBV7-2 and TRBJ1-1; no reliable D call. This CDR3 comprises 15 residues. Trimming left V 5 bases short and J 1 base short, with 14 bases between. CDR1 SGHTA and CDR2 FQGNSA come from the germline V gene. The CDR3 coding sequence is TGTGCCAGCAGCCCACTGTGGGGAGCGAACACTGAAGCTTTCTTT. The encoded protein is CASSPLWGANTEAFF. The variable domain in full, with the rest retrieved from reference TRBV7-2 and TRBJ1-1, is GAGVSQSPSNKVTEKGKDVELRCDPISGHTALYWYRQSLGQGLEFLIYFQGNSAPDKSGLPSDRFSAERTGGSVSTLTIQRTQQEDSAVYLCASSPLWGANTEAFFGQGTRLTVV.

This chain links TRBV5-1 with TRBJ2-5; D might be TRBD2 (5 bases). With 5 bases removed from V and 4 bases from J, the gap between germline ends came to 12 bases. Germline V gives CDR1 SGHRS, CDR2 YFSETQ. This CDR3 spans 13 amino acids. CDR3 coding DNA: TGCGCCAGCAGGGACGCGCTAGCAGAGACCCAGTACTTC. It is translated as CASRDALAETQYF.

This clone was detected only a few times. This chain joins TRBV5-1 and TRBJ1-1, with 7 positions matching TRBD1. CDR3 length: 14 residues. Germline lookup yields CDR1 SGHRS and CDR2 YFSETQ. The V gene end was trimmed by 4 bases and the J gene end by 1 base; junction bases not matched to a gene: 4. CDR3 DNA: TGCGCCAGCAGCGGGGGACAGCCGAACACTGAAGCTTTCTTT. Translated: CASSGGQPNTEAFF.

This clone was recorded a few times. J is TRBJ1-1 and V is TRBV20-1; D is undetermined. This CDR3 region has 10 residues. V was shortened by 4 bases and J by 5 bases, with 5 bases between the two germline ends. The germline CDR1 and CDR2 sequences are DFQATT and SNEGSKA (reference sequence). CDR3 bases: TGCAGTGCTATTGGGACTGAAGCTTTCTTT. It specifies CSAIGTEAFF.

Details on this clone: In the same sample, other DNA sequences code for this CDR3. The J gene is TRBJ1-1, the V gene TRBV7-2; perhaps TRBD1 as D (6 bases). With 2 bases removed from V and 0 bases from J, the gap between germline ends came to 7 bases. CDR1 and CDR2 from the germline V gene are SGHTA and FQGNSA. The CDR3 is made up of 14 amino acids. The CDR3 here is CASSLTGLNTEAFF. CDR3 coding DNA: TGTGCCAGCAGCTTAACAGGGCTGAACACTGAAGCTTTCTTT.

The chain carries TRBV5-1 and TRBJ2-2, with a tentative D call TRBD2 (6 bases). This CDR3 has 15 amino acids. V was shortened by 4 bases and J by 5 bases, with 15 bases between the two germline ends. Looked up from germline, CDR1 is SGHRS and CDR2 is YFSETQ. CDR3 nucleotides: TGCGCCAGCAGCCTCCGACTAGTATGGACCGGGGAGCTGTTTTTT. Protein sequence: CASSLRLVWTGELFF. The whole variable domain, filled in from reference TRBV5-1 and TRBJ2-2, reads KAGVTQTPRYLIKTRGQQVTLSCSPISGHRSVSWYQQTPGQGLQFLFEYFSETQRNKGNFPGRFSGRQFSNSRSEMNVSTLELGDSALYLCASSLRLVWTGELFFGEGSRLTVL.

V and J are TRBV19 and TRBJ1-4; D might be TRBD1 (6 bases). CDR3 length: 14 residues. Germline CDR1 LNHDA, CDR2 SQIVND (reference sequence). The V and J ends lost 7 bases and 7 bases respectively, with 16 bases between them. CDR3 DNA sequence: TGTGCCAGTACCCCATCAGGGGCCGGTGAAAAACTGTTTTTT. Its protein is CASTPSGAGEKLFF.

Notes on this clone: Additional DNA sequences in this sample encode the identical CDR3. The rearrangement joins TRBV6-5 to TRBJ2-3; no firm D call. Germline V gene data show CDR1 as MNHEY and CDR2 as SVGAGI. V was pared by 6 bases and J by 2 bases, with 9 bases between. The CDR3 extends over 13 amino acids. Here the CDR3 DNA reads TGTGCCAGCAGGAGCTCTGACACAGATACGCAGTATTTT. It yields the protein CASRSSDTDTQYF.